The T cell receptor (beta chain) described here comes from a study of CD8 T cells in Susac syndrome (dated by TCRdb to 2018 to 2020). Regarding the study in general: Whether CD8+ T cell activation and differentiation in Susac syndrome was antigen driven was tested using repertoire sequencing. CD8+ T cell repertoire clonality was compared between eleven to twelve healthy donors, around 14 Susac syndrome patients and some 15 multiple sclerosis patients. Points the paper makes about the study in general: The number of individuals in the TCR sequencing and HLA analysis was recognized as being relatively small.

The germline V gene (reference sequence) gives CDR1 as SEHNR and CDR2 as FQNEAQ. Its CDR3 holds 12 amino acids, cysteine through phenylalanine. Only the CDR3 region is kept as DNA, spanning 36 bases read in frame from base 1. V loses 1 base, J loses 6 bases, and the germline ends lie 4 bases apart. RNA was extracted using the RNeasy kit, and about 0.45 to 1 ug of the RNA was reverse transcribed with random hexamers. The immunoSEQ multiplex PCR assay, covering 54 Vbeta and 13 Jbeta segments, was used to amplify TCR beta CDR3 regions. PCR amplification bias was corrected using a synthetic template baseline for primer optimization and computational correction. The published analysis was carried out like this. Only productive sequences were kept, with reads annotated to V, D and J genes according to IMGT and analyzed in immunoSEQ Analyzer. Clonality was computed as one minus Shannon entropy normalized by log2 of the number of productive unique sequences. For each patient and control, public and private clones were evaluated among the 100 most prevalent clones. Susac-specific clones were defined as absent from healthy and MS cohorts, 850 to 1,300 published viral clones and other ImmuneACCESS disease sequences. The public reads were reprocessed in TCRdb via fastp at Q25 and MiXCR, keeping in-frame beta chains. Each entry merges the rows of one CDR3 protein and shows their most common DNA and genes. The V and J calls and clone size are TCRdb's, not the authors'. The sample yields fewer than 350,000 distinct CDR3 sequences; almost 85% were counted once. In total, the top ten clones hold 0.21% of the sample.

As concerns this clonotype: This receptor's antigen is unknown. No much larger clonotype is one base removed from it; base qualities were not supplied.

Peripheral blood CD8+ and CD4+ T cells from healthy donors, Susac syndrome patients and multiple sclerosis patients were profiled using high-throughput TCR beta sequencing. The multiple sclerosis controls were treatment-naive patients who had stable or active relapsing-remitting disease and met the revised McDonald criteria. Bulk CD8+ and CD4+ T cells were purified by magnetic negative isolation, whereas CD8+ TEMRA cells were enriched by FACS. Blood was drawn into EDTA tubes, processed within 24 hours, and PBMCs were isolated by density gradient centrifugation. PBMCs destined for TCR sequencing were cryopreserved in liquid nitrogen and later thawed in a 37 °C water bath. The sorted or isolated CD4+, CD8+ and CD8+ TEMRA cells reached a purity of at least 90%.

The clonotype was recovered from a human donor with multiple sclerosis. Here the chain combines TRBV7-9 and TRBJ2-1; a confident D gene designation cannot be given. Material: CD8+ T cells from PBMCs. CDR3 sequence: CASSLEANEQFF. The nucleotides read TGTGCCAGCAGCTTAGAAGCCAATGAGCAGTTCTTC.